The 23 T cell receptor beta chains listed next were all sequenced from one sample in a study of T cells in Graves' hyperthyroidism and ophthalmopathy. Amplification of TCR beta CDR3 regions used RNA as the template. The TCR CDR3 first-round RT-PCR relied on the HTBI primer set. TCRdb used MiXCR to reprocess the multiplex PCR reads, holding one entry per CDR3 protein. The repertoire holds around 340,000 distinct CDR3 sequences, with 15% to 20% as singletons. The sample consisted of blood. These receptors originate from a man in his thirties or forties with Graves' hyperthyroidism.

This rearrangement joins TRBV7-6 to TRBJ1-4; D is uncertain. V was pared by 5 bases and J by 7 bases, with 26 bases between. Germline V CDR1 and CDR2: SGHVS, FNYEAQ. The CDR3 totals 18 residues. The CDR3 DNA follows: TGTGCCAGCAGCGCGAGACCGGTGGACTGGCCGGCTAGTGAAAAACTGTTTTTT. The encoded protein is CASSARPVDWPASEKLFF.

The V gene is TRBV28, the J gene TRBJ1-5; perhaps TRBD1 as D (5 bases). The CDR3 covers 13 residues. Germline V CDR1 and CDR2: MDHEN, SYDVKM. Trimming cost V 2 bases and J 9 bases, with 11 bases left between them. CDR3 in amino acids: CASSLMRGAPQHF. The CDR3 nucleotides read TGTGCCAGCAGTTTAATGAGGGGCGCGCCCCAGCATTTT.

The chain is built from TRBV6-5 and TRBJ1-5, with a possible D match to TRBD1 (5 bases). Germline loops: CDR1 MNHEY, CDR2 SVGAGI. This CDR3 is 17 amino acids long. The V end lost 0 bases, the J end lost 4 bases, and 16 bases lay between the germline ends. The CDR3 nucleotides read TGTGCCAGCAGTTACTCCTGGGACTCCTTAGGGAATCAGCCCCAGCATTTT. Amino acids: CASSYSWDSLGNQPQHF.

Details on this clonotype: The CDR3 carries no conserved terminal phenylalanine or tryptophan, so it likely arises from a read error. The chain has TRBV2 and TRBJ1-5; D is ambiguous. With 8 bases removed from V and 0 bases from J, the gap between germline ends came to 14 bases. The CDR3 extends over 15 amino acids. The germline V gene encodes CDR1 SNHLY and CDR2 FYNNEI. CDR3 sequence: CASRKTAISNQPQHS. The CDR3 nucleotides read TGTGCCAGCCGGAAAACGGCGATTAGCAATCAGCCCCAGCATTCT.

This clonotype came up many times. The J gene is TRBJ2-1, the V gene TRBV9, with 9 bases that match TRBD2. In germline, CDR1 is SGDLS, CDR2 YYNGEE. CDR3 size: 16 residues. V shed 2 bases, J shed 7 bases, and the junction held 10 bases outside the gene matches. Written as DNA, the CDR3 is TGTGCCAGCAGCGTTACCTTAGCGGGAGTGGGTAATGAGCAGTTCTTC. Amino acids: CASSVTLAGVGNEQFF.

This clonotype was picked up many times. The chain combines TRBV30 with TRBJ2-2; D perhaps matches TRBD2 (6 bases). This CDR3 has 16 amino acids. V was pared by 1 base and J by 0 bases, with 12 bases between. The germline gives CDR1 GTSNPN, CDR2 SVGIG (reference sequence). CDR3 protein: CAWSALGLPNTGELFF. The CDR3 DNA follows: TGTGCCTGGAGTGCCCTTGGACTACCGAACACCGGGGAGCTGTTTTTT.

This clonotype appeared many times. The V and J genes are TRBV5-1 and TRBJ2-1; D gene ambiguous. The V gene lost 2 bases and the J gene lost 2 bases, with 8 bases spanning the gap. CDR3 size: 14 residues. Germline values: CDR1 SGHRS, CDR2 YFSETQ. Written as DNA, the CDR3 is TGCGCCAGCAGCTTTGGTGAAACCTACAATGAGCAGTTCTTC. Protein sequence: CASSFGETYNEQFF.

This clonotype was counted ten times or more. Written as DNA, the CDR3 is TGTGCCAGCTCAGACAGGAACACCGGGGAGCTGTTTTTT. This gives the protein CASSDRNTGELFF. The rearrangement joins TRBV18 to TRBJ2-2; D is perhaps TRBD1 (5 bases). Germline lookup yields CDR1 KGHSH and CDR2 LQKENI. The V end was cut by 5 bases, the J end by 1 base, with 5 bases between. CDR3 length: 13 amino acids. The full variable domain, with the rest looked up from reference TRBV18 and TRBJ2-2, is NAGVMQNPRHLVRRRGQEARLRCSPMKGHSHVYWYRQLPEEGLKFMVYLQKENIIDESGMPKERFSAEFPKEGPSILRIQQVVRGDSAAYFCASSDRNTGELFFGEGSRLTVL.

This clonotype has more than one count but fewer than ten. This rearrangement joins TRBV19 to TRBJ1-1; 7 bases fit TRBD1. The CDR3 covers 14 residues. The junction had 12 bases not matched to a gene; V was cut back by 7 bases and J by 7 bases. Germline CDR1 and CDR2: LNHDA and SQIVND (reference sequence). The CDR3 sequence: CASTHDGQVGEAFF. The CDR3 DNA follows: TGTGCCAGTACCCACGATGGACAGGTGGGTGAAGCTTTCTTT.

This clonotype showed up many times. The V call is TRBV9, the J call TRBJ1-1, with D unresolved. CDR1 and CDR2 from the germline V gene are SGDLS and YYNGEE. The CDR3 sequence is 14 residues long. Trimming shortened V by 0 bases and J by 11 bases, and 17 bases separated the two germline ends. CDR3 in amino acids: CASSVEGDPGGAFF. DNA for the CDR3: TGTGCCAGCAGCGTAGAAGGCGACCCCGGTGGCGCTTTCTTT.

This clonotype was detected many times. The rearrangement uses TRBV6-1 and TRBJ2-1; maybe TRBD2 (6 bases). CDR3 size: 13 residues. With 2 bases removed from V and 7 bases from J, the gap between germline ends came to 9 bases. Germline lookup yields CDR1 MNHNS and CDR2 SASEGT. CDR3 nucleotide sequence: TGTGCCAGCAGTGAACCAGGGAGGAATGAGCAGTTCTTC. This sequence encodes CASSEPGRNEQFF.

This clonotype was found a few times. The CDR3 coding sequence is TGCGCCAGCAGCCAAGATCCCTTGTTAGCCTTCAGCGTGACTAATGAAAAACTGTTTTTT. Translated, it gives CASSQDPLLAFSVTNEKLFF. This chain connects TRBV4-1 to TRBJ1-4; D is undetermined. The CDR3 length is 20 residues. The V and J ends lost 0 bases and 2 bases respectively, with 22 bases between them. From germline, CDR1 is MGHRA and CDR2 YSYEKL.

The chain combines TRBV20-1 with TRBJ2-1; D possibly corresponds to TRBD2 (5 bases). CDR1 DFQATT and CDR2 SNEGSKA come from the germline V gene (reference sequence). This CDR3 contains 16 residues. Trimming pared 6 bases from V and 3 bases from J, leaving 21 bases between. For the CDR3, the DNA is TGCAGTGCCCCACCTAGCCCCCAGCGGATCTACAATGAGCAGTTCTTC. Encoded protein: CSAPPSPQRIYNEQFF.

This clonotype was seen a handful of times. The rearrangement joins TRBV18 to TRBJ1-3; tentatively, D is TRBD1 (5 bases). This CDR3 has 18 amino acids. Per the germline V gene, CDR1 is KGHSH and CDR2 is LQKENI. Trimming cost V 0 bases and J 0 bases, with 15 bases left between them. The CDR3 loop reads CASSPPGGTRSSGNTIYF. CDR3 nucleotides: TGTGCCAGCTCACCACCTGGGGGGACGAGGAGCTCTGGAAACACCATATATTTT.

This clonotype was picked up many times. The rearrangement links TRBV2 to TRBJ2-1; 8 positions match TRBD2. J lost 2 bases, V lost 6 bases, and 9 bases had no gene match. Germline-derived CDR1 and CDR2 are SNHLY and FYNNEI. The CDR3 length is 16 residues. The CDR3 DNA is TGTGCCAGCAGAAAACGAGCGGGAGAGACCTACAATGAGCAGTTCTTC. Amino acid sequence: CASRKRAGETYNEQFF.

Points on this clonotype: Being one base from a much bigger clone, this may be a read error. The chain combines TRBV5-6 with TRBJ2-1; D unclear. This CDR3 has 11 residues. The germline gives CDR1 SGHDT, CDR2 YYEEEE. CDR3 nucleotide sequence: TGTGCCGGCAGCTTCTTGTATGAGCAGTTCTTC. Translated: CAGSFLYEQFF.

V is TRBV19 and J is TRBJ1-1, with D maybe TRBD1 (6 bases). In germline, CDR1 is LNHDA, CDR2 SQIVND (reference sequence). V dropped 3 bases and J dropped 8 bases, with 13 bases sitting between them. This CDR3 has 13 residues. The CDR3 sequence is CASSIVRGIEAFF. CDR3 DNA sequence: TGTGCCAGTAGTATTGTGAGGGGGATCGAAGCTTTCTTT.

This clonotype was picked up many times. The rearrangement links TRBV6-5 to TRBJ2-7; TRBD1 might be the D (5 bases). The CDR3 loop spans 13 amino acids. Trimming took 4 bases from V and 2 from J, leaving 9 bases between them. Per germline, CDR1 MNHEY and CDR2 SVGAGI. The CDR3 spells CASSSGYAYEQYF. DNA for the CDR3: TGTGCCAGCAGTTCAGGGTATGCCTACGAGCAGTACTTC.

The V and J genes are TRBV24-1 and TRBJ2-1; 8 bases fit TRBD2. Trimming cost V 7 bases and J 4 bases; bases outside gene matches: 11. Looked up from germline, CDR1 is KGHDR and CDR2 is SFDVKD. The CDR3 is made up of 16 amino acids. CDR3 amino acids: CATSEGLVRKYNEQFF. CDR3 nucleotide sequence: TGTGCCACCAGCGAGGGACTAGTGAGAAAATACAATGAGCAGTTCTTC.

The sample holds a few counts of this clonotype. This chain links TRBV9 with TRBJ2-2; D is perhaps TRBD1 (6 bases). Trimming took 3 bases from V and 1 from J, leaving 13 bases between them. Germline loops: CDR1 SGDLS, CDR2 YYNGEE. The length of the CDR3 is 16 residues. DNA of the CDR3: TGTGCCAGCAGCGCCGGACAGACGATGAACACCGGGGAGCTGTTTTTT. Translation gives CASSAGQTMNTGELFF.

The chain combines TRBV3-1 with TRBJ2-2, with 9 bases aligning to TRBD2. CDR3 length equals 15 residues. Germline loops: CDR1 LGHDT, CDR2 YNNKEL (reference sequence). The J segment lost 7 bases and the V segment lost 4 bases, leaving 7 bases of the junction unmatched. CDR3 coding DNA: TGTGCCAGCAGCCCCATAGCGGGGGCAGGCGGGGAGCTGTTTTTT. This sequence encodes CASSPIAGAGGELFF.

The rearrangement joins TRBV29-1 to TRBJ2-7, with D unclear. CDR1 SQVTM and CDR2 ANQGSEA come from the germline V gene. This CDR3 is built from 12 residues. Trimming stripped 2 bases from V and 5 bases from J, with 10 bases between. CDR3 in amino acids: CSVESFLDEQYF. The CDR3 DNA sequence: TGCAGCGTTGAATCGTTCCTAGACGAGCAGTACTTC.

There are a few counts of this clonotype. This chain uses TRBV12-3 or TRBV12-4 with TRBJ2-1, with 12 positions matching TRBD2. The junction had 6 bases not matched to a gene; V was cut back by 3 bases and J by 9 bases. The CDR3 is 15 residues long. The CDR3 nucleotides read TGTGCCAGCAGTTTTTACCTAGCGGGGGGGGGTGAGCAGTTCTTC. Translating it yields CASSFYLAGGGEQFF.